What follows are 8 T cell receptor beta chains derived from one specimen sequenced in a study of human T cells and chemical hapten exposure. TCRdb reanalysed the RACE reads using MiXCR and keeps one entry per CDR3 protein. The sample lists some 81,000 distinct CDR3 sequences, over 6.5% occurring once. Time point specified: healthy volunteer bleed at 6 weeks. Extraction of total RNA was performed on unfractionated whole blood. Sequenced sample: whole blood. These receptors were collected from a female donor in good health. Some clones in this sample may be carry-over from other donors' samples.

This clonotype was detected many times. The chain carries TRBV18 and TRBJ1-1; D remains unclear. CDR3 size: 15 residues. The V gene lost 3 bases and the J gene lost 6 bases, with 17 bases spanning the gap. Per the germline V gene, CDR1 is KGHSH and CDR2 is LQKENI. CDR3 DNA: TGTGCCAGCTCACCTGACCTAGGACGAGGCGCTGAAGCTTTCTTT. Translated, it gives CASSPDLGRGAEAFF.

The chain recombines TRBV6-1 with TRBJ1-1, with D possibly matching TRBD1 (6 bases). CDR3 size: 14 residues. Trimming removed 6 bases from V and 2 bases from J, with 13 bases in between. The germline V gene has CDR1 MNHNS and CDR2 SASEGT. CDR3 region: CASRGGQTNTEAFF. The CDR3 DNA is TGTGCCAGCAGGGGTGGACAGACTAACACTGAAGCTTTCTTT.

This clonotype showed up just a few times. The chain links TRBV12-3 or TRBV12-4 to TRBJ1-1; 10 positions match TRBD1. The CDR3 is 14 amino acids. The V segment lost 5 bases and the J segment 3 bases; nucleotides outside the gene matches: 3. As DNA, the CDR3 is TGTGCCAGCAGTGCGGGACAGGGGTACACTGAAGCTTTCTTT. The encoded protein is CASSAGQGYTEAFF.

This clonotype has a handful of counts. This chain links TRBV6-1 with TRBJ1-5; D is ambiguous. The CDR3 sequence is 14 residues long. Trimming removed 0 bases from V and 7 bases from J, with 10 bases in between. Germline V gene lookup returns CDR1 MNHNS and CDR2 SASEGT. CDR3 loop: CASSEASGNQPQHF. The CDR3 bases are TGTGCCAGCAGTGAAGCGTCGGGGAACCAGCCCCAGCATTTT.

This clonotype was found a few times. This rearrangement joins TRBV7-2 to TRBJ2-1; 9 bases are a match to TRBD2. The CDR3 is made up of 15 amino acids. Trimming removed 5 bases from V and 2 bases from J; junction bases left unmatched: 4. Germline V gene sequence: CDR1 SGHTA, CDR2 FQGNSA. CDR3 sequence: CASSLLAGTYNEQFF. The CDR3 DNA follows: TGTGCCAGCAGCCTCCTAGCGGGAACCTACAATGAGCAGTTCTTC.

For the CDR3, the DNA is TGCGCCAGCAGCCTGACCGGGCTGGGAAATGAAAAACTGTTTTTT. Its protein product is CASSLTGLGNEKLFF. The chain carries TRBV5-1 and TRBJ1-4, with D hard to call. V was clipped by 4 bases and J by 5 bases, with 15 bases between them. The CDR3 is 15 residues long. Germline loops: CDR1 SGHRS, CDR2 YFSETQ.

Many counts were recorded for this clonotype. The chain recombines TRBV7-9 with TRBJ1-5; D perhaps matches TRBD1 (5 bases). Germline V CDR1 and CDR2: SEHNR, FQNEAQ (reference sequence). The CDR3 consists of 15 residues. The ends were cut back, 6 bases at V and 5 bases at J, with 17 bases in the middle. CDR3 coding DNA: TGTGCCAGCAGTCGGACGACGAGGGGTGATCAGCCCCAGCATTTT. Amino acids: CASSRTTRGDQPQHF.

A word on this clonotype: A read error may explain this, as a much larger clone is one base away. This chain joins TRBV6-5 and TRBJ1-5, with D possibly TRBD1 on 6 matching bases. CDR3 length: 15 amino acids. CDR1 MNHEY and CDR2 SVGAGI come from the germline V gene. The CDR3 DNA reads TGTGCCAGCTCGACGGCAGGGATCGGTGGACAGCCCCAGAATTTT. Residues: CASSTAGIGGQPQNF.